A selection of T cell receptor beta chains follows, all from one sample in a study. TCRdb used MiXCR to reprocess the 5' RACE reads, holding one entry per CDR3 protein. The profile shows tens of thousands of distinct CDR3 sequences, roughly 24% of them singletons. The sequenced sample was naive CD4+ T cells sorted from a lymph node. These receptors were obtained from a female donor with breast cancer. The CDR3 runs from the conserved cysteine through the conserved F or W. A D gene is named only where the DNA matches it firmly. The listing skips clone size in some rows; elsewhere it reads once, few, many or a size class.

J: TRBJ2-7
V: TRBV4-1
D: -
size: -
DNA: TGCGCCAGCAGCCAAAGACAGGACTACGAGCAGTACTTC
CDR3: CASSQRQDYEQYF

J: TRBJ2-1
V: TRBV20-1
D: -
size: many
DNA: TGCAGTGCTAGTTTCGCGGCAAGCTCCTACAATGAGCAGTTCTTC
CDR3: CSASFAASSYNEQFF

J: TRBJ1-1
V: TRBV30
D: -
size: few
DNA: TGTGCCTGGAGCAGGGTTGAAGCTTTCTTT
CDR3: CAWSRVEAFF

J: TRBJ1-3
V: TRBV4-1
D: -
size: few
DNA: TGCGCCAGCAGCCAAGATTCACGGATCTCTGGAAACACCATATATTTT
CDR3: CASSQDSRISGNTIYF

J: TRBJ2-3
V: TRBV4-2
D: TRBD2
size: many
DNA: TGTGCCAGCAGCCAAGCAGCGGGAGGACTCACAGATACGCAGTATTTT
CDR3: CASSQAAGGLTDTQYF

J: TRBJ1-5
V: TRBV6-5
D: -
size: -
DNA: TGTGCCAGCAGTTACTCCGGCAGGCCAAATCAGCCCCAGCATTTT
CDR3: CASSYSGRPNQPQHF

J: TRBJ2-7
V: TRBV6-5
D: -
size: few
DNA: TGTGCCAGCAGTTACTCTTCCAGCTCCTACGAGCAGTACTTC
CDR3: CASSYSSSSYEQYF

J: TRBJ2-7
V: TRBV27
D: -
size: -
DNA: TGTGCCAGCAGTACGGACAGGGTCGTGGGACTACGAAGGATGCAGTACTTC
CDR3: CASSTDRVVGLRRMQYF

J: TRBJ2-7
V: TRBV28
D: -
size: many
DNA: TGTGCCAGCAGCCCAGCAGGGTCAACCTACGAGCAGTACTTC
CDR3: CASSPAGSTYEQYF

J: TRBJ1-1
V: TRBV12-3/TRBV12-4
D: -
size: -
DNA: TGTGCCAGCAGTTTTCGATCGACCCTGGACACTGAAGCTTTCTTT
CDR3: CASSFRSTLDTEAFF

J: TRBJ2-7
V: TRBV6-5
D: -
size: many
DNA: TGTGCCAGCAGTTCCTCTAGGACTACGGAGCAGTACTTC
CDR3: CASSSSRTTEQYF

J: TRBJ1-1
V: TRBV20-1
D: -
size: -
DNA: TGCAGTGCTAGCCCCCTTAACAGGGTGTTGGACACTGAAGCTTTCTTT
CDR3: CSASPLNRVLDTEAFF

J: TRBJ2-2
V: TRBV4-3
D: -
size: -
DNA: TGCGCCAGCAGCCAAGATCCCCTGCTAGTTTCCGGGGAGCTGTTTTTT
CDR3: CASSQDPLLVSGELFF

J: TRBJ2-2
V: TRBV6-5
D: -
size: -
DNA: TGTGCCAGCAGTTACTCGTTTGGCTCCGGGGAGCTGTTTTTT
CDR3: CASSYSFGSGELFF

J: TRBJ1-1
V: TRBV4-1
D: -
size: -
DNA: TGCGCCAGCAGCCAGAGGAACACTGAAGCTTTCTTT
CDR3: CASSQRNTEAFF

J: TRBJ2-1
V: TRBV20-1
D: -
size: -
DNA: TGCAGTGCTAGGCAAGCGAATGGAGGTGGGCAGTTCTTC
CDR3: CSARQANGGGQFF

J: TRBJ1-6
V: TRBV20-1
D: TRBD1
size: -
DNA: TGCAGTGCTAGAGATATTACGACAGGGTCCAATTCACCCCTCCACTTT
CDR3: CSARDITTGSNSPLHF

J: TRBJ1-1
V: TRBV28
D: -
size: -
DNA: TGTGCCAGCAGGCCAGGTACAATTAACGCTGAAGCTTCCTTT
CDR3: CASRPGTINAEASF

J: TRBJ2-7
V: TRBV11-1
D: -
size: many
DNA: TGTGCCAGCAGCTTAGAGGTCGTATACGAGCAGTACTTC
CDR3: CASSLEVVYEQYF

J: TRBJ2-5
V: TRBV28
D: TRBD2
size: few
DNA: TGTGCCAGCAGTTTGAGACTAGCATCCCAGTACTTC
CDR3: CASSLRLASQYF

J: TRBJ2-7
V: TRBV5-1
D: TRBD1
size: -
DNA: TGCGCCAGCAGCCCCCAGACAGGGTCCCACTACGAGCAGTACTTC
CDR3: CASSPQTGSHYEQYF

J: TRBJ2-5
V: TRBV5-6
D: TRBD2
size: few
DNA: TGTGCCAGCAGCTTCGGACTAGCGGGAGAAGAGACCCAGTACTTC
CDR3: CASSFGLAGEETQYF

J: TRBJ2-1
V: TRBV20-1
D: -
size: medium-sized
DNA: TGCAGTGCTTCTAAAACCGGGACTGGGAACAATGAGCAGTTCTTC
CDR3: CSASKTGTGNNEQFF

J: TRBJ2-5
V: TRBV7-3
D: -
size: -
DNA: TGTGCCAGCAGCTTAACTTGGACACCCCAAGAGACCCAGTACTTC
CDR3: CASSLTWTPQETQYF

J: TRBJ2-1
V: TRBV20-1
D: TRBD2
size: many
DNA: TGCAGTGCTAGGGGGTTCGGGCTAGCGGGAGCCGAATACAATGAGCAGTTCTTC
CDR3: CSARGFGLAGAEYNEQFF

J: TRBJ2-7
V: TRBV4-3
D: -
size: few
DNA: TGCGCCAGCAGCCAAGACGGATCCGACGGGTACGAGCAGTACTTC
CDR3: CASSQDGSDGYEQYF

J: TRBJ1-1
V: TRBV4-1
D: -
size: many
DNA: TGCGCCAGCAGTCAGAGAATCGGTGAAGCTTTCTTT
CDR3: CASSQRIGEAFF

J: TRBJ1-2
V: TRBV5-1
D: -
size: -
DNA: TGCGCCAGCAGCTTGGTCCCCGGTCCCTCGGGATATGGCTACACCTTC
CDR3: CASSLVPGPSGYGYTF

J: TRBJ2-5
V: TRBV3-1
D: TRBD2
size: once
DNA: TGTGCCAGCAGCACTCGGACTAGCGGGGGGGTGAGGACCCAGTACTTC
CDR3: CASSTRTSGGVRTQYF

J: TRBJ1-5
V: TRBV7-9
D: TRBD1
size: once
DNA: TGTGCCAGCAGCGGACAGACAGGGAATCAGCCCCAGCATTTT
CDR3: CASSGQTGNQPQHF

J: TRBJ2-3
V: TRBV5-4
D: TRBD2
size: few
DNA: TGTGCCAGCAGCACCTTGACGGGAGGGCCCTCAGATACGCAGTATTTT
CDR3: CASSTLTGGPSDTQYF

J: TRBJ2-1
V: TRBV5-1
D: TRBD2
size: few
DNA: TGCGCCAGCAGCCGAGCCGGGACTAGCGGGGGGGCCTCCTTCTTC
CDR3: CASSRAGTSGGASFF

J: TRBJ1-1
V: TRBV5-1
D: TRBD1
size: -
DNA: TGCGCCAGCAGCACGGGACAGAGGAACACTGAAGCTTTCTTT
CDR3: CASSTGQRNTEAFF

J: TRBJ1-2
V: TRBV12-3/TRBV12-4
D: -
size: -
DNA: TGTGCCAGCAGCCGGGAAGTAGGAGGCTACACCTTC
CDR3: CASSREVGGYTF

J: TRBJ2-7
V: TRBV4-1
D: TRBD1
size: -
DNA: TGCGCCAGCAGCGCCGACAGGGGATCCTACGAGCAGTACTTC
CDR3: CASSADRGSYEQYF

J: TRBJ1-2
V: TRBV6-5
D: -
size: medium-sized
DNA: TGTGCCAGCAGTCCCCTAGGGCCGGGGGGCTACACCTTC
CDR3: CASSPLGPGGYTF

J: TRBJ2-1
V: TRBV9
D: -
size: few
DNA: TGTGCCAGCAGCGCCCGACAGCGAGGGGACAATGAGCAGTTCTTC
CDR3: CASSARQRGDNEQFF

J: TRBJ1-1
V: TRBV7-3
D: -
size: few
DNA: TGTGCCAGCAGCTTAACTCGGGGTGGGAGGGCGCACGGCACTGAAGCTTTCTTT
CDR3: CASSLTRGGRAHGTEAFF

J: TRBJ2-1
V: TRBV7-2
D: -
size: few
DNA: TGTGCCAGCATGGGGACAAGGCAGTTCTTC
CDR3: CASMGTRQFF

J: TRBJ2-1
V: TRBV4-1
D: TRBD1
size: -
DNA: TGCGCCAGCAGCCAAGTGGGGCGGGACAGGGAACATGAGCAGTTCTTC
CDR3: CASSQVGRDREHEQFF

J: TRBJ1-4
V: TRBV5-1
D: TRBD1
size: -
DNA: TGCGCCAGCAGCTTAGGACAGGGGCGCGCTAATGAAAAACTGTTTTTT
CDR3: CASSLGQGRANEKLFF

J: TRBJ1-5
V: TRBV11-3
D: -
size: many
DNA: TGTGCCAGCAGCTTAGGGCATGAGGACATCTCAAAGAGCAATCAGCCCCAGCATTTT
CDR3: CASSLGHEDISKSNQPQHF

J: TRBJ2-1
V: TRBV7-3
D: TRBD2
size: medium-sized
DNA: TGTGCCAGCAGCTTAATTGCGGGGGGCCTCAATGAGCAGTTCTTC
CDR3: CASSLIAGGLNEQFF

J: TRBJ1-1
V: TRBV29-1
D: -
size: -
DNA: TGCGGCGTTGCCGGGACTGACTCCACTGAAGCTTTCTTT
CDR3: CGVAGTDSTEAFF

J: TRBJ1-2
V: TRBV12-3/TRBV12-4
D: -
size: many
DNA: TGTGCCAGCAGTTCAGGGGTATTGGGCTACACCTTC
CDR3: CASSSGVLGYTF

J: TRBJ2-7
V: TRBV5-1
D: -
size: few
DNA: TGCGCCAGCAGCTTGGAGGCCCAACGCTACGAGCAGTACTTC
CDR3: CASSLEAQRYEQYF

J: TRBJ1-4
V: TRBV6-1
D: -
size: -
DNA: TGTGCCAGCAGCGCAGCCGAACGGGCCGTCGATGAAAAACTGTTTTTT
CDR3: CASSAAERAVDEKLFF

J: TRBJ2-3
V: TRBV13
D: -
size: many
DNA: TGTGCCAGCAGCTCCCCGGGGGCGGGAGATACGCAGTATTTT
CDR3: CASSSPGAGDTQYF

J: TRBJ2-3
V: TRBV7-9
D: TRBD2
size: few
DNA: TGTGAACCAGCAGCTTCCGGCCGTGGGGGGGTGGATACGCAGTATTTT
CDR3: CEPAASGRGGVDTQYF

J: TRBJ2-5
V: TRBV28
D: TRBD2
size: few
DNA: TGTGCCAGCAGTTCAGGGAGGGACGGGGAGACCCAGTACTTC
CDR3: CASSSGRDGETQYF

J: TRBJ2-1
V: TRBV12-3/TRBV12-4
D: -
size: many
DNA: TGTGCCAGCAGCTACGGTCTAGCAAACTCGGAAGAGCAGTTCTTC
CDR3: CASSYGLANSEEQFF

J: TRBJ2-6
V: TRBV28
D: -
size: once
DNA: TGTGCCAGCAGTTTCGCGACTAAAGGTGGGGCCAACGTCCTGACTTTC
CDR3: CASSFATKGGANVLTF

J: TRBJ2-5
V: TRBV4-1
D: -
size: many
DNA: TGCGCCAGCAGCAAAGAGGTGGCTCAGGGGGAGACCCAGTACTTC
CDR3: CASSKEVAQGETQYF

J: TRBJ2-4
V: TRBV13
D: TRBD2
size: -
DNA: TGTGCCAGCAGCTTAGGGGGCGCGAGGACTAGCAAAAACATTCAGTACTTC
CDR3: CASSLGGARTSKNIQYF

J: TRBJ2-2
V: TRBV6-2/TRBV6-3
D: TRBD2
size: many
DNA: TGTGCCAGTGCCGACTATGAGCGGGGCACCGGGGAGCTGTTTTTT
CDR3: CASADYERGTGELFF

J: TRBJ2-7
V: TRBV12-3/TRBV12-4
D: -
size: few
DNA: TGTGCCAGCAGTTGGGTGACAGGAATCCCCTACGAGCAGTACTTC
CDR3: CASSWVTGIPYEQYF

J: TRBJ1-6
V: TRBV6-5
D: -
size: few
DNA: TGTGCCACTACAACGTCAGATTCACCCCTCCACTTT
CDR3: CATTTSDSPLHF